These 9 T cell receptor beta chains were all obtained from the same sample, sequenced in a study of blood T cell repertoires in COVID-19. The data were produced by immunoSEQ multiplex PCR, yet TCRdb's version contains in-frame clones alone and is incomplete. This sample carries 450,000 or so clones, around 91% of them seen once, and the ten largest clones take about 1.6%. What was sequenced was peripheral blood. Every receptor here comes from a woman aged 40 to 50 with COVID-19, enrolled during active disease.

The V and J genes are TRBV18 and TRBJ1-1; 7 bases match TRBD1. CDR3 size: 15 residues. The germline V gene has CDR1 KGHSH and CDR2 LQKENI. The trim removed 3 bases at V and 3 bases at J, leaving 7 bases unmatched. The CDR3 sequence is CASSPVGTADTEAFF. CDR3 in DNA: TGTGCCAGCTCACCCGTAGGGACAGCCGACACTGAAGCTTTCTTT.

The rearrangement joins TRBV28 to TRBJ2-4; 11 nucleotides line up with TRBD2. CDR1 and CDR2 (germline): MDHEN, SYDVKM. CDR3 size: 15 residues. V lost 4 bases, J lost 9 bases, and 8 bases stayed unmatched. The CDR3 DNA is TGTGCCAGCAGTTCCTTCAGGCTAGCGGGAGGCATTCAGTACTTC. It yields the protein CASSSFRLAGGIQYF.

The genes are TRBV6-2 or TRBV6-3 and TRBJ1-4; 7 bases are shared with TRBD1. This CDR3 is built from 15 residues. CDR1 is MNHEY and CDR2 is SVGEGT in the germline V gene. V lost 2 bases, J lost 8 bases, and 8 bases stayed unmatched. CDR3: CASSYPARGYEKLFF. The DNA for the CDR3 is TGTGCCAGCAGTTACCCCGCCAGGGGGTACGAAAAACTGTTTTTT.

The chain employs TRBV27 and TRBJ1-1, with D uncertain. Per the germline V gene, CDR1 is MNHEY and CDR2 is SMNVEV (reference sequence). V was clipped by 5 bases and J by 1 base, with 26 bases between them. This CDR3 comprises 19 residues. The CDR3 DNA follows: TGTGCCAGCAGTCAAAGACGAGGGCGGGTCCCCGCGACGAACACTGAAGCTTTCTTT. Amino acids: CASSQRRGRVPATNTEAFF.

For the CDR3, the DNA is TGTGCCAGCAGTTGGGCAGAGAACACTGAAGCTTTCTTT. It codes for CASSWAENTEAFF. This rearrangement joins TRBV12-3 or TRBV12-4 to TRBJ1-1; D remains unclear. V shed 4 bases and J shed 1 base, with 7 bases lying between them. CDR3 size: 13 residues.

The gene calls are TRBV27 and TRBJ2-5, with TRBD2 identical over 12 bases. Trimming took 5 bases from V and 1 from J; bases not matched to a gene: 8. Germline V gene data show CDR1 as MNHEY and CDR2 as SMNVEV (reference sequence). The CDR3 is 17 amino acids. CDR3 region: CASSKRTSGIPQETQYF. CDR3 DNA sequence: TGTGCCAGCAGTAAGCGGACTAGCGGGATCCCCCAAGAGACCCAGTACTTC.

The chain has TRBV7-9 and TRBJ1-4, with TRBD1 matching 9 bases. Trimming took 8 bases from V and 8 from J; bases not matched to a gene: 6. Germline CDR1 reads SEHNR; CDR2 reads FQNEAQ (reference sequence). The CDR3 extends over 13 amino acids. The CDR3 is CASSDRGAEKLFF. The CDR3 DNA reads TGTGCCAGCTCGGACAGGGGAGCAGAAAAACTGTTTTTT.

The chain recombines TRBV6-6 with TRBJ2-1, with D perhaps TRBD2 (5 bases). Germline lookup yields CDR1 MNHNY and CDR2 SVGAGI (reference sequence). This CDR3 region has 16 residues. The V end was cut by 6 bases, the J end by 0 bases, with 15 bases between. CDR3 bases: TGTGCCAGCAGCCTCCTAGGTGGGAGCTCCTACAATGAGCAGTTCTTC. Translated, it gives CASSLLGGSSYNEQFF.

The chain links TRBV12-3 or TRBV12-4 to TRBJ2-2, with unresolved D. This CDR3 has 13 residues. With 1 base removed from V and 5 bases from J, the gap between germline ends came to 5 bases. This CDR3 reads CASSLVLTGELFF. The CDR3 coding sequence is TGTGCCAGCAGTTTAGTCCTAACCGGGGAGCTGTTTTTT.